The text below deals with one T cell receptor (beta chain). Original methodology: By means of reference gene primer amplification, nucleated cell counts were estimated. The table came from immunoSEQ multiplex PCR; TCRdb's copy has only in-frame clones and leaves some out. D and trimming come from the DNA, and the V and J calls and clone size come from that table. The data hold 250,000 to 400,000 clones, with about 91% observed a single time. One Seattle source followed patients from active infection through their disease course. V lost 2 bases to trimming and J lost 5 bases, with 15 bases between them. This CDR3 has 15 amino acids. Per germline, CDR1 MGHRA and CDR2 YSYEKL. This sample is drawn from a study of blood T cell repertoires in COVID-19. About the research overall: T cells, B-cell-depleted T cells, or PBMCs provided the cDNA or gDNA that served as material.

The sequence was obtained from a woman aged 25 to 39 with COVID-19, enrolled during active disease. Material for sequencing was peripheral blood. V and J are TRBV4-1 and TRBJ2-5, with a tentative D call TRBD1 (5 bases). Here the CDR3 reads CASSQSWGVTETQYF. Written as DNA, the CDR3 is TGCGCCAGCAGCCAAAGTTGGGGCGTGACGGAGACCCAGTACTTC.